This T cell receptor (beta chain) was captured in a study of human T cells and chemical hapten exposure. V was pared by 7 bases and J by 1 base, with 10 bases of the junction left unmatched. CDR1 is MDHEN and CDR2 is SYDVKM in the germline V gene. The CDR3 has 15 residues. The sample's time point: patch test 1, 2 weeks after DPC sensitization. Treatment described: therapeutic diphenylcyclopropenone sensitization with weekly scalp DPC. The study drew its donors from alopecia patients who were 18 to 70 years old and suitable for DPC. A single record per CDR3 protein comes from TCRdb applying MiXCR to the RACE reads. The table records about 74,000 distinct CDR3 sequences, around a third of them present only once.

The gene calls are TRBV28 and TRBJ2-7; the match to TRBD1 covers 7 bases. The sequencing here drew on whole blood, taken in connection with sensitization to the hapten diphenylcyclopropenone (DPC). This TCR was recovered from a man aged 35-49 years with alopecia areata. Some clones in this sample may be carry-over from other donors' samples. The CDR3 DNA reads as TGTGCCAGCACTAAACCACGGGACAGATCCTACGAGCAGTACTTC. Its protein product is CASTKPRDRSYEQYF. Together with reference TRBV28 and TRBJ2-7, the CDR3 gives the full variable domain: DVKVTQSSRYLVKRTGEKVFLECVQDMDHENMFWYRQDPGLGLRLIYFSYDVKMKEKGDIPEGYSVSREKKERFSLILESASTNQTSMYLCASTKPRDRSYEQYFGPGTRLTVT.